The sequence of this TCR beta chain was determined in a study of blood T cell repertoires in COVID-19. The CDR3 runs 17 residues. V lost 5 bases to trimming and J lost 0 bases; unmatched junction nucleotides: 6. The germline V gene has CDR1 SEHNR and CDR2 FQNEAQ (reference sequence). Here immunoSEQ multiplex PCR was the method, and the copy in TCRdb shows in-frame clones only, minus some. Of tens of thousands of clones detected, about 90% appear once; the ten largest clones hold 8% to 9.5%. The clonotype was recovered from a man aged 50 or older with active COVID-19. The sequencing sample was made of peripheral blood. V is TRBV7-9 and J is TRBJ1-4, with TRBD1 matching 10 bases. CDR3 nucleotide sequence: TGTGCCAGCAGCACAAGTGGACAGGGGGCAACTAATGAAAAACTGTTTTTT. It translates to CASSTSGQGATNEKLFF. Filled out from reference TRBV7-9 and TRBJ1-4, the complete variable domain reads DTGVSQNPRHKITKRGQNVTFRCDPISEHNRLYWYRQTLGQGPEFLTYFQNEAQLEKSRLLSDRFSAERPKGSFSTLEIQRTEQGDSAMYLCASSTSGQGATNEKLFFGSGTQLSVL.